The entry below gives a single T cell receptor (beta chain) sequence along with its context. A multiplex PCR was run with 60 Vbeta primers and 13 Jbeta primers. Repertoires were generated with immunoSEQ multiplex PCR, while TCRdb's copy carries only in-frame clones and drops some. The sample shows some 150,000 clones, roughly 80% of them seen only once. The data are from a study of cytomegalovirus exposure and HLA in healthy donors. This CDR3 region has 16 residues. CDR1 and CDR2 from the germline V gene are SGHNT and YENEEA. J lost 4 bases, V lost 3 bases, and 10 bases had no gene match. This receptor was identified in a female donor in good health and CMV-seronegative. This chain uses TRBV11-3 with TRBJ1-1; 8 bases are shared with TRBD1. Sequencing input: PBMCs. Here the CDR3 DNA reads TGTGCCAGCAGCTTGGCGGGACAGGTGAGTCCCACTGAAGCTTTCTTT. Translated, it gives CASSLAGQVSPTEAFF. The variable domain in full, completed from reference TRBV11-3 and TRBJ1-1, reads EAGVVQSPRYKIIEKKQPVAFWCNPISGHNTLYWYLQNLGQGPELLIRYENEEAVDDSQLPKDRFSAERLKGVDSTLKIQPAELGDSAVYLCASSLAGQVSPTEAFFGQGTRLTVV.